Shown below are 20 T cell receptor beta chains from a single sample sequenced in a study of CD8 T cells in Susac syndrome. Roughly 0.45 to 1 ug RNA was reverse transcribed with random hexamers. A single record per CDR3 protein comes from TCRdb applying MiXCR to the immunoSEQ multiplex PCR reads. Of approximately 200,000 distinct CDR3 sequences in the sample, roughly 96% were seen once. The specimen sequenced was CD4+ T cells from PBMCs. The origin of the receptors is a human donor with multiple sclerosis.

This rearrangement joins TRBV29-1 to TRBJ2-1, with D unclear. The CDR3 consists of 13 residues. The germline V gene encodes CDR1 SQVTM and CDR2 ANQGSEA. Between the trimmed V and J ends, which lost 2 bases and 6 bases, there was a span of 11 bases. In nucleotides, the CDR3 is TGCAGCGTTGAACGCCTTACTCGCAATGAGCAGTTCTTC. This codes for CSVERLTRNEQFF.

The chain combines TRBV7-3 with TRBJ2-3; 12 bases fit TRBD2. The length of the CDR3 is 16 residues. Germline CDR1 SGHTA, CDR2 FQGTGA. The J segment lost 1 base and the V segment lost 5 bases, leaving 4 bases of the junction unmatched. CDR3 amino acids: CASSLLAGGGTDTQYF. CDR3 nucleotide sequence: TGTGCCAGCAGCCTCCTAGCGGGGGGGGGCACAGATACGCAGTATTTT.

A single count supports this clonotype. This chain joins TRBV29-1 and TRBJ2-7; 9 bases agree with TRBD1. The length of the CDR3 is 12 residues. Germline V gene lookup returns CDR1 SQVTM and CDR2 ANQGSEA. V shed 5 bases, J shed 5 bases, and the junction held 4 bases outside the gene matches. Written as DNA, the CDR3 is TGCAGCGTTCGACAGGGGGGGGACGAGCAGTACTTC. It codes for CSVRQGGDEQYF.

The chain couples TRBV30 to TRBJ2-2; D gene unclear. CDR3 length equals 12 residues. V lost 7 bases and J 6 bases, leaving 12 bases between the germline ends. From germline, CDR1 is GTSNPN and CDR2 SVGIG (reference sequence). The CDR3 sequence is CAYNEFAGELFF. In DNA form, the CDR3 reads TGTGCCTACAACGAGTTCGCCGGGGAGCTGTTTTTT.

The chain is built from TRBV3-1 and TRBJ1-5, with 7 bases lining up with TRBD1. Germline values: CDR1 LGHDT, CDR2 YNNKEL (reference sequence). This CDR3 has 14 amino acids. The junction had 0 bases not matched to a gene; V was cut back by 3 bases and J by 1 base. CDR3 region: CASSQGQSNQPQHF. For the CDR3, the DNA is TGTGCCAGCAGCCAGGGACAGAGCAATCAGCCCCAGCATTTT.

The genes are TRBV5-1 and TRBJ1-6; D is unclear. This CDR3 contains 15 residues. The V gene's germline CDR1 is SGHRS and CDR2 YFSETQ. Trimming removed 0 bases at V and 6 bases at J, with 10 bases between. CDR3 protein: CASSLEQIANSPLHF. For the CDR3, the DNA is TGCGCCAGCAGCTTGGAACAGATCGCTAATTCACCCCTCCACTTT.

This chain connects TRBV7-9 to TRBJ2-5, with TRBD1 identical over 10 bases. Germline V CDR1 and CDR2: SEHNR, FQNEAQ (reference sequence). Trimming cost V 5 bases and J 5 bases; bases outside gene matches: 11. The CDR3 contains 16 residues. The CDR3: CASSGTGTGERETQYF. Written as DNA, the CDR3 is TGTGCCAGCAGCGGTACCGGGACAGGGGAAAGGGAGACCCAGTACTTC.

The chain links TRBV30 to TRBJ2-7; D tentatively reads TRBD1 or TRBD2 (5 bases each). CDR3 size: 12 residues. CDR1 is GTSNPN and CDR2 is SVGIG in the germline V gene (reference sequence). V lost 8 bases to trimming and J lost 1 base, with 12 bases between them. The CDR3, as DNA: TGTGCCGGGGACCGGGGATCCTACGAGCAGTACTTC. Protein sequence: CAGDRGSYEQYF.

This clonotype was seen just once. This chain joins TRBV29-1 and TRBJ2-1, with a tentative D call TRBD2 (7 bases). V was trimmed by 3 bases and J by 5 bases, leaving 14 bases between them. Per the germline V gene, CDR1 is SQVTM and CDR2 is ANQGSEA. The CDR3 spans 14 residues. The CDR3 is CSVDRGAFDNEQFF. The CDR3 nucleotides read TGCAGCGTTGATCGGGGGGCTTTCGACAATGAGCAGTTCTTC.

V usage is TRBV3-1 and J usage is TRBJ1-1; D is unclear. The CDR3 spans 13 residues. The germline V gene encodes CDR1 LGHDT and CDR2 YNNKEL (reference sequence). The V end lost 4 bases, the J end lost 4 bases, and 10 bases lay between the germline ends. The CDR3 loop reads CASSLLAGTEAFF. CDR3 nucleotide sequence: TGTGCCAGCAGCCTTCTGGCGGGCACTGAAGCTTTCTTT.

The CDR3 region has the DNA TGTGCCAGCAGCAACGGATTCCGGGACATCGGGCCGGATAACTATGGCTACACCTTC. Its protein is CASSNGFRDIGPDNYGYTF. V is TRBV21-1 and J is TRBJ1-2; TRBD1, the table's D call, was not compared with the DNA. TRBV21-1 represents a pseudogene. The CDR3 has 19 amino acids.

The V gene is TRBV25-1, the J gene TRBJ1-6, with a possible D match to TRBD1 (6 bases). There are 16 residues in the CDR3. Germline-derived CDR1 and CDR2 are MGHDK and SYGVNS. V lost 5 bases to trimming and J lost 13 bases, with 24 bases between them. As DNA, the CDR3 is TGTGCCAGCAGTCCGACGGGGGGGCCCGGGGTTGGGCCCCTCCACTTT. It codes for CASSPTGGPGVGPLHF.

The J gene is TRBJ1-6, the V gene TRBV19, with no clear D. The CDR3 covers 15 residues. Germline assignment: CDR1 LNHDA and CDR2 SQIVND (reference sequence). The V gene lost 9 bases and the J gene lost 0 bases, with 12 bases spanning the gap. CDR3 protein: CASRLRGSYNSPLHF. CDR3 bases: TGTGCCAGCCGCCTTAGAGGCTCCTATAATTCACCCCTCCACTTT.

V is TRBV20-1 and J is TRBJ1-5; D perhaps matches TRBD1 (6 bases). Trimming removed 6 bases at V and 4 bases at J, with 13 bases between. Germline values: CDR1 DFQATT, CDR2 SNEGSKA (reference sequence). The CDR3 covers 13 residues. DNA of the CDR3: TGCAGTGCCATCACAGGGAGGAATCAGCCCCAGCATTTT. Residues: CSAITGRNQPQHF.

The V call is TRBV20-1, the J call TRBJ1-6; D gene uncertain. This CDR3 has 14 amino acids. The ends were cut back, 4 bases at V and 6 bases at J, with 13 bases in the middle. Germline assignment: CDR1 DFQATT and CDR2 SNEGSKA (reference sequence). CDR3 region: CSAKEDRSNSPLHF. The CDR3 DNA reads as TGCAGTGCTAAAGAGGACCGCTCTAATTCACCCCTCCACTTT.

CDR3 sequence: CASSLTDSYNEQFF. The DNA for the CDR3 is TGTGCCAGCAGCTTAACAGATTCCTACAATGAGCAGTTCTTC. V usage is TRBV7-9 and J usage is TRBJ2-1; no reliable D call. CDR1 and CDR2 from the germline V gene are SEHNR and FQNEAQ (reference sequence). The CDR3 contains 14 residues. The V end lost 2 bases, the J end lost 1 base, and 6 bases lay between the germline ends.

The chain carries TRBV24-1 and TRBJ2-1; TRBD1 or TRBD2 may be the D gene (5 bases each). The germline CDR1 and CDR2 sequences are KGHDR and SFDVKD. Trimming removed 2 bases at V and 6 bases at J, with 13 bases between. This CDR3 has 15 residues. In DNA form, the CDR3 reads TGTGCCACCAGTGATTCACGGGGCTCTGGCAATGAGCAGTTCTTC. Its protein is CATSDSRGSGNEQFF.

The rearrangement joins TRBV7-8 to TRBJ2-5; 9 positions agree with TRBD2. Germline V gene sequence: CDR1 SGHVS, CDR2 FQNEAQ. CDR3 size: 15 residues. V dropped 5 bases and J dropped 3; count of bases not matched to a gene: 7. The CDR3 sequence: CASSTLAGAKETQYF. In DNA form, the CDR3 reads TGTGCCAGCAGCACCTTAGCGGGGGCCAAAGAGACCCAGTACTTC.

This clonotype showed up just once. V and J are TRBV6-6 and TRBJ2-1; no clear D gene. CDR1 MNHNY and CDR2 SVGAGI come from the germline V gene (reference sequence). The CDR3 is made up of 14 amino acids. Trimming pared 6 bases from V and 5 bases from J, leaving 14 bases between. The CDR3 sequence is CASSRPNHHNEQFF. CDR3 DNA sequence: TGTGCCAGCAGCAGGCCGAACCACCACAATGAGCAGTTCTTC.

With respect to this clonotype: The junction and the germline gene differ at one end; a read error may be behind it. This chain links TRBV20-1 with TRBJ2-1; D call uncertain. Per the germline V gene, CDR1 is DFQATT and CDR2 is SNEGSKA (reference sequence). CDR3 length equals 11 residues. The CDR3 here is CSAFNSPLPVF. CDR3 DNA: TGCAGTGCTTTCAACAGCCCCCTCCCCGTCTTC.